This record covers a single TCR beta chain. The data originate from a study of blood T cell repertoires in COVID-19. Using immunoSEQ multiplex PCR, the repertoire was profiled, and TCRdb retains in-frame clones only, with some absent. The sample yields roughly 250,000 clones, around 89% seen once. CDR3 size: 15 residues. Germline V gene data show CDR1 as SGHRS and CDR2 as YFSETQ. J lost 3 bases, V lost 5 bases, and 5 bases had no gene match. The receptor comes from a woman aged 45-59 years who had recovered from COVID-19. The chain has TRBV5-1 and TRBJ1-3; 10 bases align to TRBD1. The sequencing input was PBMCs or T cells enriched from blood (not recorded which). CDR3 residues: CASRAGTGDGNTIYF. The CDR3 DNA reads TGCGCCAGCAGGGCCGGGACAGGGGATGGAAACACCATATATTTT.